This entry is about one TCR beta chain. Authors' analysis steps: Amplification of reference gene primers was used by the study to estimate nucleated cell counts. Data came from immunoSEQ multiplex PCR; TCRdb stores just in-frame clones and leaves some out. The DNA was the basis for D and trimming; V, J and clone size are from that table. Here the sample spans more than 250,000 clones, more than 90% being singletons. The data were obtained in a study of blood T cell repertoires in COVID-19. Study in general: In each case, the material was cDNA or gDNA derived from T cells, B-cell-depleted T cells, or PBMCs.

The age range of participants was 18 to 89 years, with residence in under 25 US areas. Grouping used clinical history reported by participants in a survey and questionnaire. The source is a woman in her twenties or thirties who had recovered from COVID-19. Input material: PBMCs or T cells enriched from blood (not recorded which).

CDR3 in amino acids: CATSRAPRGVRPREQYF. The CDR3 DNA follows: TGTGCCACCAGCAGAGCCCCCAGGGGGGTAAGGCCCAGGGAGCAGTACTTC. The V and J genes are TRBV15 and TRBJ2-7; D may be TRBD1 (7 bases). The CDR3 extends over 17 amino acids. CDR1 is LNHNV, CDR2 YYDKDF, per germline (reference sequence). The V and J ends lost 1 base and 7 bases respectively, with 23 bases between them.